These 2 T cell receptor beta chains were sequenced from one sample in a study of beta chain features in type 1 diabetes. The investigators reverse transcribed all of the isolated RNA, so they sequenced expressed TCRB transcripts. Repertoires were generated with immunoSEQ multiplex PCR, while TCRdb's copy carries only in-frame clones and drops some. The sample records approximately 380,000 clones, roughly 16% being singletons. The sequenced sample consisted of naive CD4+ T cells from blood. These receptors were taken from a woman aged 18-30 years in good health.

This clone was found a few times. The gene calls are TRBV18 and TRBJ2-6, with 7 bases that match TRBD2. J lost 0 bases, V lost 3 bases, and 5 bases had no gene match. CDR1 is KGHSH and CDR2 is LQKENI in the germline V gene. This CDR3 contains 17 residues. DNA of the CDR3: TGTGCCAGCTCACCTTTCGGACTAGACTCTGGGGCCAACGTCCTGACTTTC. Translating it yields CASSPFGLDSGANVLTF.

This clone came up a few times. This chain links TRBV6-4 with TRBJ2-1, with D possibly matching TRBD2 (5 bases). V shed 3 bases and J shed 9 bases, with 12 bases lying between them. This CDR3 is built from 13 residues. From germline, CDR1 is MRHNA and CDR2 SNTAGT. The CDR3 coding sequence is TGTGCCAGCAGTGATGGGAGTTCGGGTGAGCAGTTCTTC. Amino acid sequence: CASSDGSSGEQFF.